This passage covers 13 T cell receptor beta chains from one sample sequenced in a study of breast tumors, draining lymph nodes, adjacent tissues. Samples came from axillary lymph nodes draining the breast cancer. TCRdb reprocessed the multiplex PCR reads via MiXCR and lists one record per CDR3 protein. The sample records approximately 120,000 distinct CDR3 sequences, about 20% being singletons. Input material: axillary lymph node tissue. These receptors were obtained from a female donor with breast cancer. Some clones in this sample may be carry-over from other donors' samples.

This clonotype was recorded many times. The rearrangement joins TRBV5-1 to TRBJ1-6; D gene uncertain. The germline V gene has CDR1 SGHRS and CDR2 YFSETQ. This CDR3 comprises 15 residues. V was clipped by 4 bases and J by 9 bases, with 17 bases between them. CDR3 amino acids: CASSADFRESSPLHF. CDR3 bases: TGCGCCAGCAGCGCGGATTTTAGGGAGTCTTCACCCCTCCACTTT.

This sequence joins TRBV4-1 and TRBJ1-1; the D is unclear. Trimming removed 4 bases from V and 8 bases from J, with 17 bases in between. Germline CDR1 is MGHRA and CDR2 is YSYEKL. This CDR3 has 14 residues. CDR3 region: CASSPLYGTSEAFF. DNA of the CDR3: TGCGCCAGCAGCCCCCTCTACGGTACCTCCGAAGCTTTCTTT.

This clonotype was recorded many times. This chain links TRBV15 with TRBJ1-2; TRBD1 is a possible D gene (6 bases). CDR3 length equals 14 residues. Germline CDR1 reads LNHNV; CDR2 reads YYDKDF (reference sequence). Trimming cost V 0 bases and J 3 bases, with 8 bases left between them. The CDR3 sequence is CATSREGGDYGYTF. CDR3 in DNA: TGTGCCACCAGCAGAGAGGGGGGCGACTATGGCTACACCTTC.

As for this clonotype: A read error is possible here, since a much larger clone lies one base away. The gene calls are TRBV6-1 and TRBJ2-7; perhaps D is TRBD1 or TRBD2 (6 bases each). Germline CDR1 MNHNS, CDR2 SASEGT. This CDR3 spans 13 amino acids. CDR3 sequence: CACSTRPEGTTSF. The CDR3 DNA reads as TGTGCCTGCTCAACCAGACCGGAGGGGACAACCTCTTTC.

The sample holds a few counts of this clonotype. The rearrangement joins TRBV28 to TRBJ2-1, with TRBD2 matching 13 bases. This CDR3 is 15 amino acids long. The trim removed 5 bases at V and 10 bases at J, leaving 8 bases unmatched. Germline V lookup: CDR1 MDHEN, CDR2 SYDVKM. DNA of the CDR3: TGTGCCAGCAGTCCACTCGGGACTAGCGGGATGGAGCAGTTCTTC. Its protein is CASSPLGTSGMEQFF.

This clonotype was counted ten times or more. The V call is TRBV20-1, the J call TRBJ2-3; D unclear. The CDR3 has 17 amino acids. The ends were cut back, 3 bases at V and 2 bases at J, with 21 bases in the middle. Germline lookup yields CDR1 DFQATT and CDR2 SNEGSKA (reference sequence). CDR3 coding DNA: TGCAGTGCTAGTACCCATTTCACCCAGGAGATCACAGATACGCAGTATTTT. Encoded protein: CSASTHFTQEITDTQYF.

Ten or more counts support this clonotype. V is TRBV5-1 and J is TRBJ2-7, with D possibly matching TRBD2 (6 bases). Germline V gene data show CDR1 as SGHRS and CDR2 as YFSETQ. This CDR3 is 15 amino acids long. V was pared by 0 bases and J by 0 bases, with 10 bases between. In DNA, the CDR3 is TGCGCCAGCAGCTTGGCGCGGGGCACCTCCTACGAGCAGTACTTC. Translating gives CASSLARGTSYEQYF.

At least ten counts were recorded for this clonotype. The V gene is TRBV18, the J gene TRBJ2-7; tentatively, D is TRBD1 (10 bases). CDR3 length: 19 residues. Looked up from germline, CDR1 is KGHSH and CDR2 is LQKENI. Trimming pared 5 bases from V and 3 bases from J, leaving 29 bases between. The CDR3 reads CASSSLLGQGNSGSYEQYF. CDR3 nucleotides: TGTGCCAGCTCATCACTCCTGGGACAGGGGAATAGCGGGAGCTACGAGCAGTACTTC.

About this clonotype itself: Since a much larger clone is just one base distant, this may be a read error. The gene calls are TRBV6-5 and TRBJ1-2; D is undetermined. The germline V gene encodes CDR1 MNHEY and CDR2 SVGAGI. CDR3 length: 14 amino acids. Trimming shortened V by 1 base and J by 4 bases, and 10 bases separated the two germline ends. The CDR3 coding sequence is TGTGCCAGCAGTTACTTGAGCCAGGCCTATGGCTACACCTTC. Its protein product is CASSYLSQAYGYTF.

This clonotype was counted ten times or more. The rearrangement links TRBV2 to TRBJ1-3; no firm D call. The CDR3 totals 14 residues. Germline V CDR1 and CDR2: SNHLY, FYNNEI. Trimming stripped 6 bases from V and 8 bases from J, with 17 bases between. The CDR3 DNA sequence: TGTGCCAGCAGGCTCCACGGATCGGTGGACACCATATATTTT. Its protein is CASRLHGSVDTIYF.

Note on this clonotype: A much larger clonotype is one base distant, so this may be a read error. The genes are TRBV5-1 and TRBJ1-3; D is perhaps TRBD1 (5 bases). This CDR3 comprises 14 residues. Germline V gives CDR1 SGHRS, CDR2 YFSETQ. The CDR3 loop is CASSLGTLGNTVYF. CDR3 coding DNA: TGCGCCAGCAGCCTCGGGACTCTTGGAAACACCGTATATTTT.

This clonotype was seen only a few times. The rearrangement uses TRBV28 and TRBJ1-4; weak D call: TRBD1 (5 bases). The germline CDR1 and CDR2 sequences are MDHEN and SYDVKM. This CDR3 is built from 18 residues. Trimming shortened V by 0 bases and J by 1 base, and 15 bases separated the two germline ends. The CDR3 bases are TGTGCCAGCAGTTTATGGCAGGGTGGTGGTGTAACTAATGAAAAACTGTTTTTT. It specifies CASSLWQGGGVTNEKLFF.

This clonotype showed up many times. The chain couples TRBV5-1 to TRBJ2-5, with 9 bases fitting TRBD1. The CDR3 is 16 amino acids. Germline V gives CDR1 SGHRS, CDR2 YFSETQ. With V trimmed by 2 bases and J by 4 bases, 9 bases remained unmatched. The CDR3 sequence: CASSFRSGTGSETQYF. For the CDR3, the DNA is TGCGCCAGCAGCTTTAGATCAGGGACAGGGTCAGAGACCCAGTACTTC.